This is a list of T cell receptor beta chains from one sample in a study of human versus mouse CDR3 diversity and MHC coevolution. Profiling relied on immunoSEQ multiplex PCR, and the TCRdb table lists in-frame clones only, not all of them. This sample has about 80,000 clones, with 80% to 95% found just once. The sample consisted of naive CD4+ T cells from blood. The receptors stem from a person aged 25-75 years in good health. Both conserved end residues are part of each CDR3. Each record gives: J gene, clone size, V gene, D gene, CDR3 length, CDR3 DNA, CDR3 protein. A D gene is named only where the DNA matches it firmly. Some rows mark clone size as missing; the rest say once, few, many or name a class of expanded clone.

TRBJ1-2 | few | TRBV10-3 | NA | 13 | TGTGCCATCAGTGAGACATTAAACTATGGCTACACCTTC | CAISETLNYGYTF
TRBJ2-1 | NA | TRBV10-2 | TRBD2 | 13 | TGCGCCAGCACCGGACTAGGAAGCAATGAGCAGTTCTTC | CASTGLGSNEQFF
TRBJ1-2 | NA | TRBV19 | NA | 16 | TGTGCCAGTAGTATAAGGCAGACCCTAGCTAACTATGGCTACACCTTC | CASSIRQTLANYGYTF
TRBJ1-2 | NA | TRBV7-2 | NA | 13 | TGTGCCAGCAGTTCCCAGGCCAGGGGAGGCTACACCTTC | CASSSQARGGYTF
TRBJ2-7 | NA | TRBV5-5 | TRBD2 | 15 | TGTGCCAGCAGCCCTGTAGCGGGAGGGCCCCACGAGCAGTACTTC | CASSPVAGGPHEQYF
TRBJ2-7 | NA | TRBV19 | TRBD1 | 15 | TGTGCCAGTAGTCCCCGGACCGGGACAGTCTACGAGCAGTACTTC | CASSPRTGTVYEQYF
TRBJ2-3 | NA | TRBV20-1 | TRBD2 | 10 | TGCTTAGCGGGAGCAGATACGCAGTATTTT | CLAGADTQYF
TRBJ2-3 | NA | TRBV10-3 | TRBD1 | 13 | TGTGCCACCCGACAGGGAAGCACAGATACGCAGTATTTT | CATRQGSTDTQYF
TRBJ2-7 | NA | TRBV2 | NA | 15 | TGTGCCAGCAGTGTCACAGGGTATTCCTCCTACGAGCAGTACTTC | CASSVTGYSSYEQYF
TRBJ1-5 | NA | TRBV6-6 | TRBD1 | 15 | TGTGCCAGCAGTTACCCCGACAGGGTCAGGCAGCCCCAGCATTTT | CASSYPDRVRQPQHF
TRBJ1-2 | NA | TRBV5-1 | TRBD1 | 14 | TGCGCCAGCATCGGGCCGGACAGGGCTGGCGGCTACACCTTC | CASIGPDRAGGYTF
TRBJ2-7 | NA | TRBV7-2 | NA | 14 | TGTGCCAGCAGCCGAACCAGGGAATTCTACGAGCAGTACTTC | CASSRTREFYEQYF
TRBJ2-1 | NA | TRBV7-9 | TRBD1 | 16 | TGTGCCAGCAGCTTTCCACTCGGGATTGGACAGGCGGGTGGGTTCTTC | CASSFPLGIGQAGGFF
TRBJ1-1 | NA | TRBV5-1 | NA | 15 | TGCGCCAGCAGCGTCAGTCCGGACAGAAACACTGAAGCTTTCTTT | CASSVSPDRNTEAFF
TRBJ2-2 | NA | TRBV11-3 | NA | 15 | TGTGCCAGCAGCGTAAAGGGTACAGGCACCGGGGAGCTGTTTTTT | CASSVKGTGTGELFF
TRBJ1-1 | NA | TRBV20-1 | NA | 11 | TGCAGTGCACCGACAGTAGGTGAAGCTTTCTTT | CSAPTVGEAFF
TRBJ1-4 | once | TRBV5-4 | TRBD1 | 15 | TGTGCCAGCAGCCGTGACAGGGGGCTAGGAGAAAAACTGTTTTTT | CASSRDRGLGEKLFF
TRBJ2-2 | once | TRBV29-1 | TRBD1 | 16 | TGCAGCGCCCAGAACCGACAGGGATCGAAAACCGGGGAGCTGTTTTTT | CSAQNRQGSKTGELFF
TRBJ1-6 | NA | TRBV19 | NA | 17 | TGTGCCAGTAGTAAGGAGCGGATGAGCTCCTATAATTCACCCCTCCACTTT | CASSKERMSSYNSPLHF
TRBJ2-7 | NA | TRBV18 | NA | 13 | TGTGCCAGCTCACCAGAGGAACCCTACGAGCAGTACTTC | CASSPEEPYEQYF
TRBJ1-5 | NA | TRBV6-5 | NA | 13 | TGTGCCAGCAGTTACTCGAGATTTCAGCCCCAGCATTTT | CASSYSRFQPQHF
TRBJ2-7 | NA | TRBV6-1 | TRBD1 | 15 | TGTGCCAGCAAGGTTCCGGGACAGGGCCACTACGAGCAGTACTTC | CASKVPGQGHYEQYF
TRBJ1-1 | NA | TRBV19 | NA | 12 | TGTGCCAGTTCAACGGTGTCAACTGAAGCTTTCTTT | CASSTVSTEAFF
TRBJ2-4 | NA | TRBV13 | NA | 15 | TGTGCCAGCAACCTGGGGGGGCAGGGGGCGGACATTCAGTACTTC | CASNLGGQGADIQYF
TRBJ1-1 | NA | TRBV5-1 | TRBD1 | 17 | TGCGCCAGCAGCTTGTGGGGACCGGGACAGGGGGCACCGGGAGCTTTCTTT | CASSLWGPGQGAPGAFF
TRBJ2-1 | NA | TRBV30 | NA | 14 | TGTGCCTCGTCAACTAGCTTGGGTAAGAATGAGCAGTTCTTC | CASSTSLGKNEQFF
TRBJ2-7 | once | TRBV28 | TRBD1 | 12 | TGTGCTTCCACAGGGGCGACCTACGAGCAGTACTTC | CASTGATYEQYF
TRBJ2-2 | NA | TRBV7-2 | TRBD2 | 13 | TGTGCCGTCCGGGACTACAACCCCGGGGAGCTGTTTTTT | CAVRDYNPGELFF
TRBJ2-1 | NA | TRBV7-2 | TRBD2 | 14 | TGTGCCAGCAGCTCGGCGGGGGGATACAATGAGCAGTTCTTC | CASSSAGGYNEQFF
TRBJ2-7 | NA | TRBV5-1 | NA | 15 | TGCGCCAGCAGCTTGAGGGGGAGGGGAACCTACGAGCAGTACTTC | CASSLRGRGTYEQYF
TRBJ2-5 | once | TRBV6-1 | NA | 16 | TGTGCCAGCAGTGGGGGTCGGCCCGGGGTGGGTGAGACCCAGTACTTC | CASSGGRPGVGETQYF
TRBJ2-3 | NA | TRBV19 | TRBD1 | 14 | TGTGCCAGTAGCCTAGGGACAGCCACAGATACGCAGTATTTT | CASSLGTATDTQYF
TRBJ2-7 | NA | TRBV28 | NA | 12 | TGTGCCAGCAGTTTGACAGGATACGAGCAGTACTTC | CASSLTGYEQYF
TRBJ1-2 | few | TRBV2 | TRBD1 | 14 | TGTGCCATCCTCGGTTGGTTCAGGGGGGCTGGCTACACCTTC | CAILGWFRGAGYTF
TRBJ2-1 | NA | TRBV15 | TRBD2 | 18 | TGTGCCACCAGCAGAGCTCTAGCGGCTACGAGCTCCTACAATGAGCAGTTCTTC | CATSRALAATSSYNEQFF
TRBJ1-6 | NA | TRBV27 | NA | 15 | TGTGCCAGCAGTTTGGGAGCAGCTTATAATTCACCCCTCCACTTT | CASSLGAAYNSPLHF
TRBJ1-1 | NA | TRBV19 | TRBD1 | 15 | TGTGCCAGTAGCTCCAAACAGGGGGTGGACACTGAAGCTTTCTTT | CASSSKQGVDTEAFF
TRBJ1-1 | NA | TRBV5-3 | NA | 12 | TGTGCCCCCCCGAGATTGCGCACTGAAGCTTTCTTT | CAPPRLRTEAFF
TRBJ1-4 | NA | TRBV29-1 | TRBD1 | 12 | TGCAGCGTCTCAGGGGGCGAGGAAAAACTGTTTTTT | CSVSGGEEKLFF
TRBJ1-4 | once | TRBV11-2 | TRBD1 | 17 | TGTGCCAGCAGCTTAACATTACCGGGACAGGGGGAGGAAAAACTGTTTTTT | CASSLTLPGQGEEKLFF
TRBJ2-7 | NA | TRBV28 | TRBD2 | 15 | TGTGCCAGCAGTCCACGGACTAGCGGCTCCTACGAGCAGTACTTC | CASSPRTSGSYEQYF
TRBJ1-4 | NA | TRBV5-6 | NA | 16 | TGTGCCAGCAGCTTGGATGGCGGGGCTTCAAGTGAAAAACTGTTTTTT | CASSLDGGASSEKLFF
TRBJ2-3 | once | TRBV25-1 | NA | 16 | TGTGCCAGCAGTGAGGCCCCACGCCGTGGGAGGGATACGCAGTATTTT | CASSEAPRRGRDTQYF
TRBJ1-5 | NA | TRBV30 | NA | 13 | TGTGCCTGGAGTGACGGACACAATCAGCCCCAGCATTTT | CAWSDGHNQPQHF
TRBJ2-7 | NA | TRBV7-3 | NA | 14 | TGTGCCAGCAGCTTAGGGCAGGGAACCTACGAGCAGTACTTC | CASSLGQGTYEQYF
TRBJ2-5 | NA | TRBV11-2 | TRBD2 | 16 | TGTGCCAGCAGCTTAAACCCATCAGGCGGGGGAGAGACCCAGTACTTC | CASSLNPSGGGETQYF
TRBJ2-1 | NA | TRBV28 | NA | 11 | TGTGCCAGCCCTAGGAACAATGAGCAGTTCTTC | CASPRNNEQFF
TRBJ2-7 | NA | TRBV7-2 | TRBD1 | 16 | TGTGCCAGCAGCCTTACGACAGGGCCGACCTCCTACGAGCAGTACTTC | CASSLTTGPTSYEQYF
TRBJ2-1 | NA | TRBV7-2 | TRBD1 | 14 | TGTGCCAGCAGCTCTGACAGGGGCCGTATCGAGCAGTTCTTC | CASSSDRGRIEQFF
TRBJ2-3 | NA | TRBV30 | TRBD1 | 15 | TGTGCCTGGACTAGGGCGGGCAGGGGGCGAGATACGCAGTATTTT | CAWTRAGRGRDTQYF
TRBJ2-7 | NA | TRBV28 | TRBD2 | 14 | TGTGCCAGCAGTAGACTAGCGGGGACCTACGAGCAGTACTTC | CASSRLAGTYEQYF
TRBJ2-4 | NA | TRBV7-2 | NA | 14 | TGTGCCAGCAGCTCGCGAACAGTGGGCGACATTCAGTACTTC | CASSSRTVGDIQYF
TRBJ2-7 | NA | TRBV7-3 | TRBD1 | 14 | TGTGCCAGCAGCTCCGAGGGGACAGGGAAGAAGCAGTACTTC | CASSSEGTGKKQYF
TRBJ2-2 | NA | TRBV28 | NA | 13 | TGTGCCAGCCTAGGAGCGAACACCGGGGAGCTGTTTTTT | CASLGANTGELFF
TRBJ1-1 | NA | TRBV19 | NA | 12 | TGTGCCAGTAGTATGAAGGCAGGTGAAGCTTTCTTT | CASSMKAGEAFF
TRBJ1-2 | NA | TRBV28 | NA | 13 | TGTGCCAGCAGTCTAGAGGTTCTCTATGGCTACACCTTC | CASSLEVLYGYTF
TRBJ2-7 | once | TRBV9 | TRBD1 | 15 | TGTGCCAGCAGCGTAGATGGGACAGGGAGCCACGAGCAGTACTTC | CASSVDGTGSHEQYF